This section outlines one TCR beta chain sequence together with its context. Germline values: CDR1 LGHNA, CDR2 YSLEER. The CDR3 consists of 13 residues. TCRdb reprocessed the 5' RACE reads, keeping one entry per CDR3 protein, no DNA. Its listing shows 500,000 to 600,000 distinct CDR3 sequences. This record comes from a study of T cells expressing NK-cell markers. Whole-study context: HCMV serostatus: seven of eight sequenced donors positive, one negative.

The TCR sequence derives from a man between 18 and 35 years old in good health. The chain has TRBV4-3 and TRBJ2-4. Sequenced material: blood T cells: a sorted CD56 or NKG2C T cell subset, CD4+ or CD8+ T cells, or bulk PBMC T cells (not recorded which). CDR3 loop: CASSQDRLNIQYF.